The clone carrying this TCR beta chain has a count of ten or more. The source of the sample is a study of blood T cell repertoires in COVID-19. The ends were cut back, 0 bases at V and 1 base at J, with 6 bases in the middle. The germline gives CDR1 PRHDT, CDR2 FYEKMQ (reference sequence). This CDR3 has 14 residues. Data came from immunoSEQ multiplex PCR; TCRdb stores just in-frame clones and leaves some out. The data show 50,000 to 75,000 clones, with more than 60% seen just once and around 18% held by the top ten. This clonotype was obtained from a woman in her fifties or sixties with active or convalescent COVID-19. Sequences were obtained from peripheral blood. This chain connects TRBV13 to TRBJ1-1, with D perhaps matching TRBD1 (6 bases). The DNA for the CDR3 is TGTGCCAGCAGCTTAGGAGGGGGGAACACTGAAGCTTTCTTT. Amino acid sequence: CASSLGGGNTEAFF. Looking up the rest from reference TRBV13 and TRBJ1-1 gives the full variable domain: AAGVIQSPRHLIKEKRETATLKCYPIPRHDTVYWYQQGPGQDPQFLISFYEKMQSDKGSIPDRFSAQQFSDYHSELNMSSLELGDSALYFCASSLGGGNTEAFFGQGTRLTVV.